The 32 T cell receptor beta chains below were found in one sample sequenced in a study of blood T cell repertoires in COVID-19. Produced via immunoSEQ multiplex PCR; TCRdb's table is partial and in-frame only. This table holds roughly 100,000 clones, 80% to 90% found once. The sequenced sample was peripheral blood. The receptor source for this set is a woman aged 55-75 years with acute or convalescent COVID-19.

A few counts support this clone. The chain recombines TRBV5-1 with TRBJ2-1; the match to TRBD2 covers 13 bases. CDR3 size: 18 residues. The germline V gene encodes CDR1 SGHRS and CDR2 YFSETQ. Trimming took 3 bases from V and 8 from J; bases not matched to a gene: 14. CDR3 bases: TGCGCCAGCAGCTGGGCCCCAGGACTAGCGGGAGTGGGCGATGAGCAGTTCTTC. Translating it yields CASSWAPGLAGVGDEQFF.

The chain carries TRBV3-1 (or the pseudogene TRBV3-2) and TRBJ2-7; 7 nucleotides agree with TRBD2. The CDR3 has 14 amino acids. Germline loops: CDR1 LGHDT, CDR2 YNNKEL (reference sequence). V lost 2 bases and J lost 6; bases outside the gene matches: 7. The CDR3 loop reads CASSQTRTSSEQYF. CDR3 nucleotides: TGTGCCAGCAGCCAAACCCGGACTAGTTCCGAGCAGTACTTC.

For the CDR3, the DNA is TGCGCCAGCAGCGTAACTAGCGGGAGTCTTTGGGATACGCAGTATTTT. Translating gives CASSVTSGSLWDTQYF. This chain connects TRBV5-1 to TRBJ2-3; TRBD2 matches at 11 bases. Germline V gene sequence: CDR1 SGHRS, CDR2 YFSETQ. The ends lost 4 bases at V and 6 bases at J; junction bases unmatched: 10. This CDR3 spans 16 amino acids.

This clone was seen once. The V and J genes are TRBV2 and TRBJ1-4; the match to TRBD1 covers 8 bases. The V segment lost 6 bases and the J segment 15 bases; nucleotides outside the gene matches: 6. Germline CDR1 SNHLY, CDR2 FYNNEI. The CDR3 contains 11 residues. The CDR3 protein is CASSLTGVMFF. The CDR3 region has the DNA TGTGCCAGCAGCCTGACAGGGGTGATGTTTTTT.

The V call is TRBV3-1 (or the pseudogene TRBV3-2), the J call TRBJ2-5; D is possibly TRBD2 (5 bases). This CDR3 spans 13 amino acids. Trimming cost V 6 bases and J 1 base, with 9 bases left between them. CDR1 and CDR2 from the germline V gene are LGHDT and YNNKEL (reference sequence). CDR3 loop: CASSVGGQETQYF. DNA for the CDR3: TGTGCCAGCAGTGTAGGAGGCCAAGAGACCCAGTACTTC.

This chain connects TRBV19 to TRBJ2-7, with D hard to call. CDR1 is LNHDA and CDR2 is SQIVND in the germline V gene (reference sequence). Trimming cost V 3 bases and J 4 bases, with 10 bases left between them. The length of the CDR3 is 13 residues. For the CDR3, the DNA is TGTGCCAGTAGTATTAATTCCAGATACGAGCAGTACTTC. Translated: CASSINSRYEQYF.

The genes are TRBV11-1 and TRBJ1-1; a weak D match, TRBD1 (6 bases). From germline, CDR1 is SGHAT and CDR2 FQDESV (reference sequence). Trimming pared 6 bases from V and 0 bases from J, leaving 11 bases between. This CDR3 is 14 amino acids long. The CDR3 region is CASRNREMNTEAFF. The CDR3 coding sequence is TGTGCCAGCAGAAACAGGGAAATGAACACTGAAGCTTTCTTT. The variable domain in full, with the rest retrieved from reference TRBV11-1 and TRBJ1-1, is EAEVAQSPRYKITEKSQAVAFWCDPISGHATLYWYRQILGQGPELLVQFQDESVVDDSQLPKDRFSAERLKGVDSTLKIQPAELGDSAMYLCASRNREMNTEAFFGQGTRLTVV.

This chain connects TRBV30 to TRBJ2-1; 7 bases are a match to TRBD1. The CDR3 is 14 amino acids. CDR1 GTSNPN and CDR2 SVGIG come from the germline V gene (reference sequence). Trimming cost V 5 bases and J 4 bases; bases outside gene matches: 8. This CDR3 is CAWRKRQGYNEQFF. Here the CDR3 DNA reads TGTGCCTGGCGCAAGAGACAGGGTTACAATGAGCAGTTCTTC.

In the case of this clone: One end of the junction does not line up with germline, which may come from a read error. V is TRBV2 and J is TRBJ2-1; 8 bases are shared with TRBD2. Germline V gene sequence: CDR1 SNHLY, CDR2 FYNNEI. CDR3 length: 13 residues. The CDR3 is CASRLLAGAEQLF. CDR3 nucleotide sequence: TGTGCCAGCAGGTTGCTAGCGGGCGCTGAGCAGCTCTTC. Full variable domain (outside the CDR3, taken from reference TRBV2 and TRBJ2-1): EPEVTQTPSHQVTQMGQEVILRCVPISNHLYFYWYRQILGQKVEFLVSFYNNEISEKSEIFDDQFSVERPDGSNFTLKIRSTKLEDSAMYFCASRLLAGAEQLFGPGTRLTVL.

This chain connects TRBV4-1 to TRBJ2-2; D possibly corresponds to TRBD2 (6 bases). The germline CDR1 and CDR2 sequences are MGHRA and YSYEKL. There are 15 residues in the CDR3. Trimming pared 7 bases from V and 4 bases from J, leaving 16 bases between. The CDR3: CASTASGVSTGELFF. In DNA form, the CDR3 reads TGCGCCAGCACCGCTTCGGGGGTTTCCACCGGGGAGCTGTTTTTT.

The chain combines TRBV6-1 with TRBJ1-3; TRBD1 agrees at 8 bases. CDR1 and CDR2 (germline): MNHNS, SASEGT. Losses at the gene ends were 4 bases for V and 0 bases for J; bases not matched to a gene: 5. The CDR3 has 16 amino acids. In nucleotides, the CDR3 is TGTGCCAGCAGTGCTACAGGGGGGATCTCTGGAAACACCATATATTTT. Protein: CASSATGGISGNTIYF.

The CDR3 reads CASSNGGGQGSNYGYTF. Here the CDR3 DNA reads TGTGCCAGCAGCAACGGGGGGGGACAGGGGTCTAACTATGGCTACACCTTC. The chain carries TRBV5-4 and TRBJ1-2, with TRBD1 matching 10 bases. V was pared by 4 bases and J by 0 bases, with 9 bases of the junction left unmatched. The length of the CDR3 is 17 residues. Germline V gene lookup returns CDR1 SGHNT and CDR2 YYREEE (reference sequence). The whole variable domain, remainder taken from reference TRBV5-4 and TRBJ1-2, is ETGVTQSPTHLIKTRGQQVTLRCSSQSGHNTVSWYQQALGQGPQFIFQYYREEENGRGNFPPRFSGLQFPNYSSELNVNALELDDSALYLCASSNGGGQGSNYGYTFGSGTRLTVV.

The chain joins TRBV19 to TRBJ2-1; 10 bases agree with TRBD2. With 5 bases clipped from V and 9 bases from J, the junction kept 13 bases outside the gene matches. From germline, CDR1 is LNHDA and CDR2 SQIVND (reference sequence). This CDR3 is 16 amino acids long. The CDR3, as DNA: TGTGCCAGTAGTCAACCGGGACTAGCGAGTCGTGGTGAGCAGTTCTTC. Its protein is CASSQPGLASRGEQFF.

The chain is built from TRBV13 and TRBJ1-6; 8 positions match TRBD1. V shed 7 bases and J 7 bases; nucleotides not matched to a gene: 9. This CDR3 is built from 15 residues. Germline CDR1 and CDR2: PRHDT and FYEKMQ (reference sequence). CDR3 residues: CASTLSRQGNSPLHF. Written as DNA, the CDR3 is TGTGCCAGCACCCTCTCGCGACAGGGGAATTCACCCCTCCACTTT. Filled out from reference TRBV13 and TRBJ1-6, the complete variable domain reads AAGVIQSPRHLIKEKRETATLKCYPIPRHDTVYWYQQGPGQDPQFLISFYEKMQSDKGSIPDRFSAQQFSDYHSELNMSSLELGDSALYFCASTLSRQGNSPLHFGNGTRLTVT.

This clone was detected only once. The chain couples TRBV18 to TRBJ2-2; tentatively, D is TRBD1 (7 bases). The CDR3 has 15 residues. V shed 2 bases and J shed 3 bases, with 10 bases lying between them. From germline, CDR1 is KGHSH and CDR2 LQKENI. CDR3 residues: CASSPSRGDTGELFF. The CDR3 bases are TGTGCCAGCTCACCAAGCAGGGGGGACACCGGGGAGCTGTTTTTT. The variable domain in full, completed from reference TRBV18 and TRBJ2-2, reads NAGVMQNPRHLVRRRGQEARLRCSPMKGHSHVYWYRQLPEEGLKFMVYLQKENIIDESGMPKERFSAEFPKEGPSILRIQQVVRGDSAAYFCASSPSRGDTGELFFGEGSRLTVL.

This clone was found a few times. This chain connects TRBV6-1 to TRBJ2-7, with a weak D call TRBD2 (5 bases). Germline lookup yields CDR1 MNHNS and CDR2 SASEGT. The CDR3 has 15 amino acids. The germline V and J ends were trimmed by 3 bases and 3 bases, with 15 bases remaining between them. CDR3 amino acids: CASSDSMGAVYEQYF. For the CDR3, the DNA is TGTGCCAGCAGTGACAGCATGGGAGCGGTCTACGAGCAGTACTTC.

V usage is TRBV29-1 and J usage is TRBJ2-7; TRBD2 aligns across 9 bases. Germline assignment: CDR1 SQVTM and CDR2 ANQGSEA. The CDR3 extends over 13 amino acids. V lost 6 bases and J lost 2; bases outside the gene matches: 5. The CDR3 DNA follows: TGCAGCGTCCGACTAGCGGACACCTACGAGCAGTACTTC. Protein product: CSVRLADTYEQYF.

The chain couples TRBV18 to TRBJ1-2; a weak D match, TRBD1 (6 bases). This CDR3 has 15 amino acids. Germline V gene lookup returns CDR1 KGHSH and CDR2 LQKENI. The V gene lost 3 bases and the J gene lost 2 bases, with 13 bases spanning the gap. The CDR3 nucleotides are TGTGCCAGCTCACCGGGAATTGGACAGAACTATGGCTACACCTTC. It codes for CASSPGIGQNYGYTF.

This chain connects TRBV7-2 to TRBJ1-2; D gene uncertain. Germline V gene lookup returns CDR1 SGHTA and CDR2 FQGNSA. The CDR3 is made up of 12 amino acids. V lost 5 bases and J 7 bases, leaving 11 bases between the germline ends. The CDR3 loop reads CASSPSEVGYTF. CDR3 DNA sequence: TGTGCCAGCAGCCCTTCTGAGGTTGGCTACACCTTC. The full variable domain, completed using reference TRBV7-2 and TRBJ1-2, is GAGVSQSPSNKVTEKGKDVELRCDPISGHTALYWYRQSLGQGLEFLIYFQGNSAPDKSGLPSDRFSAERTGGSVSTLTIQRTQQEDSAVYLCASSPSEVGYTFGSGTRLTVV.

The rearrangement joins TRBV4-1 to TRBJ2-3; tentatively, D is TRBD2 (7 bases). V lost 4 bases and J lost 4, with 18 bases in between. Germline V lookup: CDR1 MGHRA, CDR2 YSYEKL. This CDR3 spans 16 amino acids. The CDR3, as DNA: TGCGCCAGCAGCCTAAGTCGGGGGGCAAGGGCAGATACGCAGTATTTT. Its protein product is CASSLSRGARADTQYF.

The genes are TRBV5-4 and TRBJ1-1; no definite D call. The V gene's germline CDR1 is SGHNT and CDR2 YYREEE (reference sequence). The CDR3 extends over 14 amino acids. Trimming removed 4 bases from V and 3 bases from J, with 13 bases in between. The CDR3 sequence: CASSPETSDTEAFF. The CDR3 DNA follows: TGTGCCAGCAGCCCCGAAACTTCGGACACTGAAGCTTTCTTT.

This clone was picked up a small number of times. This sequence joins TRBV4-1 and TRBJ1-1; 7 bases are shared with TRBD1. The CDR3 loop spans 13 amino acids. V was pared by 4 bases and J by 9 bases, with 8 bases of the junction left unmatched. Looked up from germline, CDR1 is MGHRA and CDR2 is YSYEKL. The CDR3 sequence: CASSRGQSSQAFF. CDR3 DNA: TGCGCCAGCAGCCGGGGACAGTCTAGTCAAGCTTTCTTT.

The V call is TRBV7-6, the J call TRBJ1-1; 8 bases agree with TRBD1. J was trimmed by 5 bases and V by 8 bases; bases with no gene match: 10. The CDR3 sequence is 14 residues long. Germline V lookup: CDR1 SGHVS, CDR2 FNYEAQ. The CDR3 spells CASVTGDRGTEAFF. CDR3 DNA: TGTGCCAGCGTGACAGGGGATAGGGGGACTGAAGCTTTCTTT. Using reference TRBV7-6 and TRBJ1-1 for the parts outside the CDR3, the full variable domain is GAGVSQSPRYKVTKRGQDVALRCDPISGHVSLYWYRQALGQGPEFLTYFNYEAQQDKSGLPNDRFSAERPEGSISTLTIQRTEQRDSAMYRCASVTGDRGTEAFFGQGTRLTVV.

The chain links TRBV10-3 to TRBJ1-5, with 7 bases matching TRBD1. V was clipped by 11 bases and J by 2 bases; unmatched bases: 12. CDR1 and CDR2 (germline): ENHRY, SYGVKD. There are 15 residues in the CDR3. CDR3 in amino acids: CASRNQGEGNQPQHF. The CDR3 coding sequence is TGTGCCTCACGAAACCAGGGGGAGGGCAATCAGCCCCAGCATTTT.

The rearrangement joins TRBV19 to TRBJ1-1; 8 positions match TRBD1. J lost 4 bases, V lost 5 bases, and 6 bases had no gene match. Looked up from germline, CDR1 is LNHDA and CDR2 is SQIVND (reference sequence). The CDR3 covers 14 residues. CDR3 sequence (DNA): TGTGCCAGTAGTTTGGACAGGGTAGGCACTGAAGCTTTCTTT. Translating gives CASSLDRVGTEAFF.

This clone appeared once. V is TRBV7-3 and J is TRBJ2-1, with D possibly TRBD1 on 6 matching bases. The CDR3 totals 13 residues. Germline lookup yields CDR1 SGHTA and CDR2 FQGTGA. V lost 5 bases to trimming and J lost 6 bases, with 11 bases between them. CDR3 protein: CASSLTGFNEQFF. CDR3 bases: TGTGCCAGCAGCCTGACAGGTTTCAATGAGCAGTTCTTC.

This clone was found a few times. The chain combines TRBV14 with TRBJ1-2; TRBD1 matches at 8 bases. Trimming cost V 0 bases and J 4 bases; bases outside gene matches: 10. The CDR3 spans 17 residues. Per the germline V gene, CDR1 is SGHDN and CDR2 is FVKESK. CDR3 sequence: CASSQEGTGGWGYGYTF. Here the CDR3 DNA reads TGTGCCAGCAGCCAAGAAGGGACAGGCGGATGGGGCTATGGCTACACCTTC.

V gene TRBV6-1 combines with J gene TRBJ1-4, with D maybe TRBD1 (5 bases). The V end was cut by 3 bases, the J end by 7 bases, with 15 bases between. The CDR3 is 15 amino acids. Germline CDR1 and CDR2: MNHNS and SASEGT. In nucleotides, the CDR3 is TGTGCCAGCAGTGAGTCAGGGCATCGGAGTGAAAAACTGTTTTTT. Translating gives CASSESGHRSEKLFF.

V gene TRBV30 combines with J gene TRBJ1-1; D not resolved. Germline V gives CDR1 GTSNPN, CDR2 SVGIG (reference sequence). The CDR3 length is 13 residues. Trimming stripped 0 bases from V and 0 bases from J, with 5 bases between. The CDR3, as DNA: TGTGCCTGGAGTGTCACAGTGAACACTGAAGCTTTCTTT. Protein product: CAWSVTVNTEAFF.

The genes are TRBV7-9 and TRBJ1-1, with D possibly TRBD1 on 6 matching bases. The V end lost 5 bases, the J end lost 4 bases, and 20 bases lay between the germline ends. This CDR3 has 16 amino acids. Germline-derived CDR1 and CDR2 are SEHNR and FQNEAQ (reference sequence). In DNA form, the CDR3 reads TGTGCCAGCAGCCGACCCACCGGGACATCGTCCACTGAAGCTTTCTTT. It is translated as CASSRPTGTSSTEAFF.

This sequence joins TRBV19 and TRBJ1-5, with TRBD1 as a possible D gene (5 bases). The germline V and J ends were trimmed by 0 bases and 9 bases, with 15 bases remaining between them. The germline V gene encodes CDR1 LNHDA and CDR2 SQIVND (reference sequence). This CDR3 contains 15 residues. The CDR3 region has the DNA TGTGCCAGTAGTATAGAACCGACGACAGTCAGGCCCCAGCATTTT. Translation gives CASSIEPTTVRPQHF.

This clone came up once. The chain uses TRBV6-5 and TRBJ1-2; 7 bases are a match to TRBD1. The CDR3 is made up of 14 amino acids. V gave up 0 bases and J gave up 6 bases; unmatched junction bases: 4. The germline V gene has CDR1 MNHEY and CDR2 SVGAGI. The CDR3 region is CASSYSTGRDGYTF. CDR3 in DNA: TGTGCCAGCAGTTACTCGACAGGGAGAGATGGCTACACCTTC.